Each of the 2 T cell receptor beta chains below was sequenced from the same sample in a study of T cell responses to AZD1222 COVID-19 vaccine. The method was immunoSEQ multiplex PCR; TCRdb's version includes in-frame clones alone and lacks a portion of them. The data contain some 120,000 clones, around 89% of them singletons. The sequencing used peripheral blood, collected on day 0 of MenACWY control vaccination. The receptors were gathered from an adult in good health.

The rearrangement uses TRBV6-5 and TRBJ2-2, with 8 bases fitting TRBD2. CDR1 and CDR2 (germline): MNHEY, SVGAGI. The CDR3 is made up of 14 amino acids. Unmatched junction bases numbered 2, after V lost 7 bases and J lost 1 base. CDR3 in amino acids: CASKAGGNTGELFF. Written as DNA, the CDR3 is TGTGCCAGCAAGGCGGGAGGGAACACCGGGGAGCTGTTTTTT.

The rearrangement uses TRBV4-2 and TRBJ1-5, with D possibly TRBD1 on 5 matching bases. Looked up from germline, CDR1 is LGHNA and CDR2 is YNFKEQ. Trimming stripped 0 bases from V and 0 bases from J, with 6 bases between. The CDR3 loop spans 15 amino acids. The CDR3: CASSQDQGSNQPQHF. The CDR3 DNA is TGTGCCAGCAGCCAAGATCAGGGTAGCAATCAGCCCCAGCATTTT.